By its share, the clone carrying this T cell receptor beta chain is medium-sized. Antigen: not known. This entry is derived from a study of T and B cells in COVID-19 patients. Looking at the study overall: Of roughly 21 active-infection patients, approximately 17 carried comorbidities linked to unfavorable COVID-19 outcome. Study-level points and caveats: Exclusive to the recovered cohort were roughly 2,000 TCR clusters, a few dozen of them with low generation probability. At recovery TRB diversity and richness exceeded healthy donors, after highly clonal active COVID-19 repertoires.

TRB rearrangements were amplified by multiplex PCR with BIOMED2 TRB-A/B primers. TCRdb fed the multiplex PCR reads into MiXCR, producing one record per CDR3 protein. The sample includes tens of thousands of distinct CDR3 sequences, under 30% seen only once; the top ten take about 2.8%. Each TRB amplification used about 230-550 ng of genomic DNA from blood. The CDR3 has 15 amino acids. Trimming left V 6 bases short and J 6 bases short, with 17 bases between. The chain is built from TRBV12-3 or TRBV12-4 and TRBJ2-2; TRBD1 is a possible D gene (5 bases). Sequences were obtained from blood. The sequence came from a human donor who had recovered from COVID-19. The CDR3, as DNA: TGTGCCAGCAGCCGTGGGCAGGGCCAGTCCGGGGAGCTGTTTTTT. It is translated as CASSRGQGQSGELFF.